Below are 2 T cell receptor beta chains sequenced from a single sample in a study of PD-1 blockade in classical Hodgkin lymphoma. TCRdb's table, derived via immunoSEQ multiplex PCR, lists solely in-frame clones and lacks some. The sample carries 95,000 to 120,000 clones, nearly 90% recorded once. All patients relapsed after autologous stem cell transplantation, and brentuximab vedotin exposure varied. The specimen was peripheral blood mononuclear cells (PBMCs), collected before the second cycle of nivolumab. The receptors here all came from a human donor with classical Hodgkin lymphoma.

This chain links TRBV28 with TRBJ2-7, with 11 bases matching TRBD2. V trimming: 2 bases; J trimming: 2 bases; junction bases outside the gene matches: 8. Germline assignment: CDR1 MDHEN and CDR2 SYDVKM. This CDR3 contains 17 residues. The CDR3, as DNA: TGTGCCAGCAGTTTAAATAGGAGGACTAGCGGGCCCTACGAGCAGTACTTC. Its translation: CASSLNRRTSGPYEQYF.

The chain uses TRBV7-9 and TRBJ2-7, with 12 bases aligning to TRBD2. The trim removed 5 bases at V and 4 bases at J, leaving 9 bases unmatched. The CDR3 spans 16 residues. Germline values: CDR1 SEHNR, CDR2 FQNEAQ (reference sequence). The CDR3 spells CASSARTSGTEYEQYF. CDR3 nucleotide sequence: TGTGCCAGCAGCGCCCGGACTAGCGGGACGGAATACGAGCAGTACTTC.